One sample yielded the 30 T cell receptor beta chains listed below, sequenced in a study of T-cell reconstitution after alpha-beta-depleted transplantation in children. Preparation of the TCRbeta library was carried out with unique molecular identifiers. TCRdb re-analysed the PCR reads in MiXCR, keeping a single row per CDR3 protein. This sample carries roughly 300,000 distinct CDR3 sequences, around a tenth of them seen once, and the ten largest clones take 23%. The sequenced sample was peripheral blood, obtained 180 days after TCRalphabeta/CD19-depleted stem cell transplant. Receptors were obtained from a male patient between 2 and 9 years old who had a stem cell transplant for chronic granulomatous disease, so the T cells may come from the graft donor.

The sample holds many counts of this clonotype. The rearrangement uses TRBV7-3 and TRBJ2-2, with 12 bases that match TRBD2. V lost 5 bases to trimming and J lost 6 bases; unmatched junction nucleotides: 4. This CDR3 has 15 residues. The germline CDR1 and CDR2 sequences are SGHTA and FQGTGA. CDR3 residues: CASSPGLAGPGELFF. In DNA form, the CDR3 reads TGTGCCAGCAGCCCCGGACTAGCGGGGCCCGGGGAGCTGTTTTTT.

This clonotype was seen repeatedly, ten times or more. The CDR3 nucleotides are TGCGCCAGCAGCTATACAGTGGAGACCCAGTACTTC. Amino acids: CASSYTVETQYF. This rearrangement joins TRBV5-1 to TRBJ2-5; unclear D gene. Germline values: CDR1 SGHRS, CDR2 YFSETQ. This CDR3 is 12 amino acids long. The V end was cut by 3 bases, the J end by 5 bases, with 8 bases between.

Note on this clonotype: This clone may be a read error of a much larger clone one base away. This rearrangement joins TRBV2 to TRBJ2-7, with 9 bases fitting TRBD1. The CDR3 is 14 amino acids. Germline V gene data show CDR1 as SNHLY and CDR2 as FYNNEI. J lost 11 bases, V lost 2 bases, and 10 bases had no gene match. The CDR3 DNA follows: TGTGCCAGCAGTGAAAGGGGACAGGGTAGTTCGGAGTACTTC. It is translated as CASSERGQGSSEYF.

V and J are TRBV28 and TRBJ1-2, with D tentatively TRBD1 (6 bases). The CDR3 consists of 14 residues. V lost 4 bases, J lost 7 bases, and 16 bases lay in between. Germline CDR1 and CDR2: MDHEN and SYDVKM. CDR3 nucleotide sequence: TGTGCCAGCAGTTCTCCCGGGACACTGATTGGCTACACCTTC. The encoded protein is CASSSPGTLIGYTF.

Comment on this clonotype: This may be a read error, as it is one base from a much larger clone. The chain links TRBV5-1 to TRBJ1-3; D ambiguous. Germline values: CDR1 SGHRS, CDR2 YFSETQ. The CDR3 is 15 amino acids. DNA for the CDR3: TGCGCCAGCAGCTTGGGAACTAGATCTGGAAACAGCATATATTTT. Translated: CASSLGTRSGNSIYF. Full variable domain (remainder filled in from reference TRBV5-1 and TRBJ1-3): KAGVTQTPRYLIKTRGQQVTLSCSPISGHRSVSWYQQTPGQGLQFLFEYFSETQRNKGNFPGRFSGRQFSNSRSEMNVSTLELGDSALYLCASSLGTRSGNSIYFGEGSWLTVV.

This clonotype occurred many times. V usage is TRBV5-4 and J usage is TRBJ2-4; 14 positions match TRBD2. V lost 4 bases and J lost 5; bases outside the gene matches: 5. There are 16 residues in the CDR3. Per germline, CDR1 SGHNT and CDR2 YYREEE (reference sequence). For the CDR3, the DNA is TGTGCCAGCAGCAGACTAGCGGGGGGGCTCGAAAACATTCAGTACTTC. Translation gives CASSRLAGGLENIQYF.

Ten or more counts support this clonotype. The chain links TRBV20-1 to TRBJ2-3; no clear D gene. Trimming took off 6 bases at V and 6 bases at J, with 7 bases between the two ends. The germline CDR1 and CDR2 sequences are DFQATT and SNEGSKA (reference sequence). This CDR3 has 10 residues. The DNA of the CDR3 is TGCAGTGCGTGGATTGATACGCAGTATTTT. It specifies CSAWIDTQYF.

This clonotype showed up many times. V gene TRBV27 combines with J gene TRBJ2-5; 9 positions match TRBD2. V shed 6 bases and J 3 bases; nucleotides not matched to a gene: 11. Germline V gives CDR1 MNHEY, CDR2 SMNVEV (reference sequence). The CDR3 sequence is 16 residues long. The CDR3 region has the DNA TGTGCCAGCAGACCCCTTGGGGGACTAGCAAAAGAGACCCAGTACTTC. Protein product: CASRPLGGLAKETQYF.

This clonotype was seen ten or more times. This chain connects TRBV27 to TRBJ1-6; D might be TRBD1 (6 bases). V was trimmed by 6 bases and J by 2 bases, leaving 11 bases between them. This CDR3 has 15 amino acids. Germline CDR1 and CDR2: MNHEY and SMNVEV (reference sequence). The CDR3 region has the DNA TGTGCCAGCAGCAAAACAGGGACCTATAATTCACCCCTCCACTTT. It translates to CASSKTGTYNSPLHF.

Many counts were recorded for this clonotype. The chain carries TRBV15 and TRBJ2-5; D is possibly TRBD1 (7 bases). This CDR3 has 15 residues. In germline, CDR1 is LNHNV, CDR2 YYDKDF (reference sequence). Trimming took off 0 bases at V and 5 bases at J, with 13 bases between the two ends. CDR3 region: CATSREGGAGETQYF. The CDR3 DNA is TGTGCCACCAGCAGAGAAGGGGGCGCGGGGGAGACCCAGTACTTC.

This clonotype has at least ten counts. The rearrangement uses TRBV6-2 or TRBV6-3 and TRBJ2-2; 10 positions match TRBD2. Per germline, CDR1 MNHEY and CDR2 SVGEGT. V dropped 5 bases and J dropped 0; count of bases not matched to a gene: 9. This CDR3 has 18 amino acids. The CDR3 spells CASSPILGLAANTGELFF. CDR3 nucleotides: TGTGCCAGCAGTCCGATACTTGGACTAGCGGCGAACACCGGGGAGCTGTTTTTT.

The sample holds many counts of this clonotype. This chain links TRBV6-1 with TRBJ1-1; D unclear. This CDR3 is 12 amino acids long. The V gene's germline CDR1 is MNHNS and CDR2 SASEGT. V lost 3 bases, J lost 7 bases, and 9 bases lay in between. The CDR3 spells CASSDFGFEAFF. CDR3 coding DNA: TGTGCCAGCAGTGATTTTGGGTTTGAAGCTTTCTTT.

In this sample, this clonotype turned up many times. This chain links TRBV20-1 with TRBJ2-3, with 8 nucleotides matching TRBD2. CDR1 is DFQATT, CDR2 SNEGSKA, per germline (reference sequence). Unmatched junction bases numbered 7, after V lost 5 bases and J lost 0 bases. This CDR3 is built from 15 residues. The CDR3: CSALLAGRSTDTQYF. The DNA for the CDR3 is TGCAGTGCTCTGTTAGCGGGGCGTAGCACAGATACGCAGTATTTT.

This clonotype has just a few counts. This sequence joins TRBV29-1 and TRBJ1-5, with 8 bases fitting TRBD1. V was pared by 2 bases and J by 2 bases, with 11 bases of the junction left unmatched. In germline, CDR1 is SQVTM, CDR2 ANQGSEA. This CDR3 has 17 residues. CDR3: CSVETDRDYRGNQPQHF. The CDR3 region has the DNA TGCAGCGTTGAAACGGACAGGGACTACCGGGGCAATCAGCCCCAGCATTTT.

Remarks on this clonotype: A single base separates this from a much larger clone, so it may be a read error. The chain joins TRBV7-9 to TRBJ2-2; TRBD1 aligns across 7 bases. V dropped 7 bases and J dropped 14; count of bases not matched to a gene: 7. Germline lookup yields CDR1 SEHNR and CDR2 FQNEAQ (reference sequence). There are 11 residues in the CDR3. This CDR3 reads CASIQDRKLFF. The CDR3 DNA reads as TGTGCCAGCATCCAGGACAGGAAACTGTTTTTT.

This clonotype occurred many times. This chain links TRBV5-1 with TRBJ2-1; 10 bases agree with TRBD2. Germline CDR1 reads SGHRS; CDR2 reads YFSETQ. V shed 0 bases and J 9 bases; nucleotides not matched to a gene: 9. The CDR3 extends over 16 amino acids. This CDR3 reads CASSLVVAGGLGEQFF. The CDR3 DNA reads TGCGCCAGCAGCTTGGTGGTAGCGGGAGGTCTAGGTGAGCAGTTCTTC. The full variable domain, completed using reference TRBV5-1 and TRBJ2-1, is KAGVTQTPRYLIKTRGQQVTLSCSPISGHRSVSWYQQTPGQGLQFLFEYFSETQRNKGNFPGRFSGRQFSNSRSEMNVSTLELGDSALYLCASSLVVAGGLGEQFFGPGTRLTVL.

Many counts were recorded for this clonotype. The chain recombines TRBV3-1 with TRBJ2-7, with a weak D call TRBD1 (6 bases). The CDR3 length is 13 residues. Trimming shortened V by 5 bases and J by 3 bases, and 11 bases separated the two germline ends. In germline, CDR1 is LGHDT, CDR2 YNNKEL (reference sequence). The CDR3 sequence is CASSSDRNYEQYF. The CDR3 DNA reads as TGTGCCAGCAGCTCCGACAGGAACTACGAGCAGTACTTC.

The chain links TRBV11-2 to TRBJ2-3; D is unresolved. The CDR3 runs to 18 residues. Per germline, CDR1 SGHAT and CDR2 FQNNGV. The V and J ends lost 4 bases and 3 bases respectively, with 23 bases between them. The CDR3 reads CASSSRPWWSERTDTQYF. The CDR3 DNA reads TGTGCCAGCAGCTCCCGTCCCTGGTGGAGCGAGAGGACAGATACGCAGTATTTT.

This clonotype was seen at least ten times. The chain uses TRBV5-1 and TRBJ2-3; D is unclear. V lost 0 bases and J 3 bases, leaving 20 bases between the germline ends. This CDR3 has 18 amino acids. Per germline, CDR1 SGHRS and CDR2 YFSETQ. The CDR3 sequence is CASSLASVVLGETDTQYF. DNA of the CDR3: TGCGCCAGCAGCTTGGCCTCGGTCGTGTTAGGAGAGACAGATACGCAGTATTTT.

This clonotype was counted a few times. V is TRBV5-4 and J is TRBJ2-1; no clear D. In germline, CDR1 is SGHNT, CDR2 YYREEE (reference sequence). Trimming took off 7 bases at V and 5 bases at J, with 7 bases between the two ends. The length of the CDR3 is 11 residues. The DNA for the CDR3 is TGTGCCAGCCGTGCCAACAATGAGCAGTTCTTC. Amino acids: CASRANNEQFF.

This clonotype was counted ten times or more. V gene TRBV27 combines with J gene TRBJ2-7; tentatively, D is TRBD2 (6 bases). The CDR3 spans 13 residues. Per germline, CDR1 MNHEY and CDR2 SMNVEV (reference sequence). V was pared by 5 bases and J by 2 bases, with 10 bases between. DNA of the CDR3: TGTGCCAGCAGTCACGGGGGTACCTACGAGCAGTACTTC. Residues: CASSHGGTYEQYF.

CDR3 nucleotide sequence: TGTGCCAGCAGTTTTGGGGCCGGGACTAGGAATTCCAATGAGCAGTTCTTC. Translating it yields CASSFGAGTRNSNEQFF. V gene TRBV12-3 or TRBV12-4 combines with J gene TRBJ2-1; TRBD2 matches 8 bases. The J segment lost 6 bases and the V segment lost 3 bases, leaving 13 bases of the junction unmatched. The CDR3 is 17 residues long.

This clonotype was counted many times. V usage is TRBV12-3 or TRBV12-4 and J usage is TRBJ2-1, with D maybe TRBD2 (6 bases). The ends were cut back, 3 bases at V and 4 bases at J, with 7 bases in the middle. The CDR3 contains 13 residues. CDR3 residues: CASSFAGYNEQFF. The CDR3, as DNA: TGTGCCAGCAGTTTCGCGGGGTACAATGAGCAGTTCTTC.

This clonotype was observed many times. The chain couples TRBV27 to TRBJ2-7, with TRBD1 identical over 8 bases. Germline V gene data show CDR1 as MNHEY and CDR2 as SMNVEV (reference sequence). This CDR3 contains 14 residues. J was trimmed by 3 bases and V by 4 bases; bases with no gene match: 5. The CDR3 is CASSSGQGYYEQYF. The DNA for the CDR3 is TGTGCCAGCAGTTCTGGACAGGGTTACTACGAGCAGTACTTC.

This clonotype was seen repeatedly, ten times or more. This sequence joins TRBV11-1 and TRBJ2-1, with D possibly being TRBD2 (5 bases). Germline-derived CDR1 and CDR2 are SGHAT and FQDESV (reference sequence). The CDR3 is made up of 15 amino acids. V was cut by 5 bases and J by 8 bases, with 19 bases left in between. The DNA of the CDR3 is TGTGCCAGCAGCCCTAGCCTTACAGTCTCGGATGAGCAGTTCTTC. Protein: CASSPSLTVSDEQFF.

This clonotype has ten or more counts. The chain has TRBV18 and TRBJ2-7; 9 bases align to TRBD1. The length of the CDR3 is 15 residues. The V gene end was trimmed by 3 bases and the J gene end by 2 bases; junction bases not matched to a gene: 5. Looked up from germline, CDR1 is KGHSH and CDR2 is LQKENI. The CDR3 coding sequence is TGTGCCAGCTCACCCTGGACAGGGGACACCTACGAGCAGTACTTC. It yields the protein CASSPWTGDTYEQYF.

This clonotype has a count of ten or more. This chain connects TRBV24-1 to TRBJ2-7; 7 bases align to TRBD2. Germline V gene lookup returns CDR1 KGHDR and CDR2 SFDVKD. V was clipped by 4 bases and J by 6 bases; unmatched bases: 11. The CDR3 has 15 residues. CDR3 residues: CATSETTSRLAEQYF. CDR3 in DNA: TGTGCCACCAGTGAAACCACCTCCCGACTAGCCGAGCAGTACTTC.

This clonotype was observed at least ten times. A read error may produce the germline difference seen at one junction end. The chain combines TRBV7-7 with TRBJ2-3; D may be TRBD1 (6 bases). Per germline, CDR1 SSHAT and CDR2 FNYEAQ (reference sequence). The CDR3 totals 16 residues. This CDR3 is CASSLGVGGGTDTQYF. The CDR3, as DNA: TGTGCTAGCAGCTTAGGTGTAGGGGGTGGAACAGATACGCAGTATTTT.

At least ten counts were recorded for this clonotype. The chain is built from TRBV9 and TRBJ2-2; perhaps D is TRBD1 or TRBD2 (5 bases each). The ends were cut back, 4 bases at V and 6 bases at J, with 13 bases in the middle. The CDR3 length is 14 residues. CDR1 SGDLS and CDR2 YYNGEE come from the germline V gene. CDR3 residues: CASSPGQLPGELFF. CDR3 in DNA: TGTGCCAGCAGCCCGGGGCAACTGCCCGGGGAGCTGTTTTTT.

This clonotype was counted at least ten times. This sequence joins TRBV9 and TRBJ2-1, with a tentative D call TRBD2 (5 bases). Per germline, CDR1 SGDLS and CDR2 YYNGEE. This CDR3 is built from 17 residues. Trimming stripped 0 bases from V and 1 base from J, with 14 bases between. The chain's CDR3 is CASSVEPRTASYNEQFF. The CDR3 bases are TGTGCCAGCAGCGTAGAACCCCGGACTGCTTCCTACAATGAGCAGTTCTTC.